This passage covers 27 T cell receptor beta chains from one sample sequenced in a study of cytomegalovirus exposure and HLA in healthy donors. Researchers ran the PCR with 60 Vbeta and 13 Jbeta primers. Data came from immunoSEQ multiplex PCR; TCRdb stores just in-frame clones and leaves some out. The table includes approximately 150,000 clones, 80% detected once. Sequencing was carried out using PBMCs. The receptors here all came from a man between 25 and 39 years old in good health and CMV-seronegative.

V gene TRBV28 combines with J gene TRBJ1-2, with TRBD1 identical over 7 bases. Per the germline V gene, CDR1 is MDHEN and CDR2 is SYDVKM. With 4 bases clipped from V and 6 bases from J, the junction kept 11 bases outside the gene matches. The CDR3 spans 15 residues. The CDR3 bases are TGTGCCAGCAGTTCCCCGGGACAGAAACGGGATGGCTACACCTTC. This encodes CASSSPGQKRDGYTF.

V usage is TRBV10-3 and J usage is TRBJ2-7, with no clear D. The CDR3 totals 12 residues. CDR1 ENHRY and CDR2 SYGVKD come from the germline V gene. V dropped 2 bases and J dropped 5 bases, with 7 bases sitting between them. DNA of the CDR3: TGTGCCATCAGTGAGACCCTACACGAGCAGTACTTC. Its translation: CAISETLHEQYF.

The chain has TRBV6-1 and TRBJ1-2; a weak D match, TRBD1 (5 bases). V lost 0 bases, J lost 2 bases, and 7 bases lay in between. Germline values: CDR1 MNHNS, CDR2 SASEGT. CDR3 length: 14 residues. The CDR3 region is CASSEADINYGYTF. CDR3 in DNA: TGTGCCAGCAGTGAAGCGGACATAAACTATGGCTACACCTTC.

The chain couples TRBV5-4 to TRBJ2-7, with 13 bases that match TRBD2. CDR3 length: 15 amino acids. V lost 6 bases to trimming and J lost 7 bases; unmatched junction nucleotides: 10. Germline values: CDR1 SGHNT, CDR2 YYREEE (reference sequence). CDR3 region: CASNEQPGLAGEQYF. DNA for the CDR3: TGTGCCAGCAACGAACAACCGGGACTAGCGGGGGAGCAGTACTTC.

The V call is TRBV6-4, the J call TRBJ1-5; TRBD1 matches 7 bases. The J segment lost 5 bases and the V segment lost 3 bases, leaving 4 bases of the junction unmatched. CDR1 and CDR2 (germline): MRHNA, SNTAGT. The CDR3 has 14 amino acids. For the CDR3, the DNA is TGTGCCAGCAGTGAAAGAGGGGGCGATCAGCCCCAGCATTTT. Amino acids: CASSERGGDQPQHF.

The genes are TRBV7-2 and TRBJ1-5; D might be TRBD1 (5 bases). The CDR3 spans 16 residues. CDR1 SGHTA and CDR2 FQGNSA come from the germline V gene. Trimming shortened V by 3 bases and J by 3 bases, and 15 bases separated the two germline ends. Here the CDR3 reads CASSFGSQGINQPQHF. The DNA for the CDR3 is TGTGCCAGCAGCTTTGGAAGTCAGGGTATCAATCAGCCCCAGCATTTT.

The rearrangement links TRBV30 to TRBJ2-2, with a possible D match to TRBD1 (5 bases). V lost 7 bases, J lost 7 bases, and 10 bases lay in between. CDR3 length: 11 amino acids. In germline, CDR1 is GTSNPN, CDR2 SVGIG (reference sequence). The CDR3 DNA sequence: TGTGCCTATTCAGGGAACGGGGAGCTGTTTTTT. This translates into CAYSGNGELFF.

The chain joins TRBV6-1 to TRBJ1-2; perhaps TRBD1 as D (6 bases). The germline CDR1 and CDR2 sequences are MNHNS and SASEGT. Deletions cut 6 bases from V and 6 bases from J, with 17 bases between. CDR3 size: 14 residues. CDR3 region: CASRLPRDKDGYTF. DNA for the CDR3: TGTGCCAGCAGACTTCCCCGGGACAAAGATGGCTACACCTTC.

V gene TRBV5-4 combines with J gene TRBJ2-3; D gene uncertain. The CDR3 length is 13 residues. CDR1 and CDR2 (germline): SGHNT, YYREEE (reference sequence). Trimming removed 5 bases from V and 2 bases from J, with 9 bases in between. The CDR3 is CASRIYLTDTQYF. The CDR3 DNA is TGTGCCAGCAGAATCTATCTCACAGATACGCAGTATTTT. The variable domain in full, completed from reference TRBV5-4 and TRBJ2-3, reads ETGVTQSPTHLIKTRGQQVTLRCSSQSGHNTVSWYQQALGQGPQFIFQYYREEENGRGNFPPRFSGLQFPNYSSELNVNALELDDSALYLCASRIYLTDTQYFGPGTRLTVL.

The chain recombines TRBV21-1 with TRBJ2-2; TRBD1, as called in the table, went unchecked against the DNA. TRBV21-1 is reported as a pseudogene. The CDR3 totals 19 residues. The CDR3 reads CASSKEGNDRGLWTGELFF. In DNA form, the CDR3 reads TGTGCCAGCAGCAAAGAGGGGAATGACAGGGGGCTGTGGACCGGGGAGCTGTTTTTT.

V is TRBV6-1 and J is TRBJ1-2, with no clear D. The CDR3 has 13 amino acids. Trimming removed 4 bases from V and 4 bases from J, with 10 bases in between. Germline CDR1 MNHNS, CDR2 SASEGT. CDR3 nucleotides: TGTGCCAGCAGTGTGGCAGGAACCTATGGCTACACCTTC. It is translated as CASSVAGTYGYTF.

This chain connects TRBV6-1 to TRBJ1-2; D might be TRBD1 (6 bases). Between the trimmed V and J ends, which lost 5 bases and 8 bases, there was a span of 12 bases. The germline CDR1 and CDR2 sequences are MNHNS and SASEGT. This CDR3 contains 12 residues. The CDR3 region has the DNA TGTGCCAGCAGTTTCCGGGGGGGCGGCTACACCTTC. It encodes CASSFRGGGYTF.

The V call is TRBV2, the J call TRBJ1-5; 10 bases are a match to TRBD1. This CDR3 contains 15 residues. CDR1 and CDR2 from the germline V gene are SNHLY and FYNNEI. V shed 4 bases, J shed 4 bases, and the junction held 4 bases outside the gene matches. This CDR3 is CASSGDRGGNQPQHF. CDR3 nucleotide sequence: TGTGCCAGCAGTGGGGACAGGGGAGGAAATCAGCCCCAGCATTTT.

The V and J genes are TRBV7-8 and TRBJ2-5, with 7 bases aligning to TRBD1. Germline assignment: CDR1 SGHVS and CDR2 FQNEAQ. The V and J ends lost 3 bases and 5 bases, in that order; junction bases with no gene match: 9. CDR3 length: 15 residues. The chain's CDR3 is CASSFLDRKVETQYF. In DNA form, the CDR3 reads TGTGCCAGCAGCTTTTTGGACAGGAAGGTCGAGACCCAGTACTTC.

V gene TRBV21-1 combines with J gene TRBJ1-2; whether TRBD1, the table's D call, matches the DNA was not checked. TRBV21-1 is a known pseudogene. The CDR3 totals 13 residues. Written as DNA, the CDR3 is TGTGCCAGCAGCAAAGGGACAGACTATGGCTACACCTTC. Translating gives CASSKGTDYGYTF.

The table lists this clone with a few counts. The chain has TRBV6-6 and TRBJ2-7; maybe TRBD1 (6 bases). Germline values: CDR1 MNHNY, CDR2 SVGAGI (reference sequence). CDR3 length: 13 residues. V lost 6 bases to trimming and J lost 5 bases, with 14 bases between them. CDR3 protein: CASSPGTPHEQYF. The CDR3 coding sequence is TGTGCCAGCAGCCCCGGGACACCTCACGAGCAGTACTTC.

The gene calls are TRBV6-5 and TRBJ1-2, with D possibly being TRBD1 (5 bases). The germline CDR1 and CDR2 sequences are MNHEY and SVGAGI. V lost 5 bases, J lost 4 bases, and 11 bases lay in between. The CDR3 is made up of 13 amino acids. Here the CDR3 reads CASSHKRGYGYTF. DNA for the CDR3: TGTGCCAGCAGTCACAAAAGGGGCTATGGCTACACCTTC.

This chain connects TRBV28 to TRBJ2-2, with 11 bases that match TRBD1. CDR1 and CDR2 (germline): MDHEN, SYDVKM. CDR3 size: 17 residues. The J segment lost 5 bases and the V segment lost 0 bases, leaving 5 bases of the junction unmatched. The CDR3 loop reads CASSLWGTGGETGELFF. The CDR3 region has the DNA TGTGCCAGCAGTTTATGGGGGACAGGGGGTGAGACCGGGGAGCTGTTTTTT. Full variable domain (outside the CDR3, taken from reference TRBV28 and TRBJ2-2): DVKVTQSSRYLVKRTGEKVFLECVQDMDHENMFWYRQDPGLGLRLIYFSYDVKMKEKGDIPEGYSVSREKKERFSLILESASTNQTSMYLCASSLWGTGGETGELFFGEGSRLTVL.

V gene TRBV29-1 combines with J gene TRBJ1-3, with 7 bases identical to TRBD1. There are 13 residues in the CDR3. V was pared by 8 bases and J by 2 bases, with 6 bases of the junction left unmatched. The germline V gene has CDR1 SQVTM and CDR2 ANQGSEA. CDR3: CSTRQGPGNTIYF. For the CDR3, the DNA is TGCAGCACCCGACAGGGCCCTGGAAACACCATATATTTT.

The rearrangement uses TRBV28 and TRBJ2-7; D is perhaps TRBD2 (6 bases). Germline V lookup: CDR1 MDHEN, CDR2 SYDVKM. Trimming took off 4 bases at V and 3 bases at J, with 16 bases between the two ends. The CDR3 consists of 15 residues. The CDR3 region has the DNA TGTGCCAGCAGTTCTGGGGGGAGTGTAGTCTACGAGCAGTACTTC. Protein: CASSSGGSVVYEQYF.

The rearrangement joins TRBV6-1 to TRBJ2-7; TRBD2 matches at 13 bases. This CDR3 spans 15 amino acids. V shed 5 bases and J 2 bases; nucleotides not matched to a gene: 3. Germline V lookup: CDR1 MNHNS, CDR2 SASEGT. In nucleotides, the CDR3 is TGTGCCAGCAGTACGGGACTAGCGGGAACCTACGAGCAGTACTTC. It codes for CASSTGLAGTYEQYF.

On this clone itself: Germline and junction disagree at one end, which may indicate a read error. The gene calls are TRBV14 and TRBJ1-4, with D possibly matching TRBD1 (6 bases). CDR1 and CDR2 (germline): SGHDN, FVKESK. The CDR3 contains 15 residues. Here the CDR3 reads CASSEEGGTNEKLFF. The CDR3 DNA sequence: TGTGCCAGCAGCGAAGAGGGGGGAACTAATGAAAAACTGTTTTTT.

There are a few counts of this clone. V is TRBV28 and J is TRBJ2-1, with a tentative D call TRBD2 (6 bases). Looked up from germline, CDR1 is MDHEN and CDR2 is SYDVKM. The CDR3 has 10 amino acids. V lost 11 bases and J 7 bases, leaving 9 bases between the germline ends. CDR3 in amino acids: CASGENEQFF. CDR3 nucleotide sequence: TGTGCCTCGGGAGAGAATGAGCAGTTCTTC.

There are a few counts of this clone. The gene calls are TRBV7-9 and TRBJ2-1; D unresolved. Germline V CDR1 and CDR2: SEHNR, FQNEAQ (reference sequence). The V and J ends lost 2 bases and 13 bases respectively, with 6 bases between them. There are 10 residues in the CDR3. CDR3 amino acids: CASSLINQFF. DNA for the CDR3: TGTGCCAGCAGCTTAATAAATCAGTTCTTC.

The V gene is TRBV19, the J gene TRBJ2-6; D possibly corresponds to TRBD1 (6 bases). V lost 8 bases to trimming and J lost 0 bases, with 17 bases between them. CDR1 LNHDA and CDR2 SQIVND come from the germline V gene (reference sequence). This CDR3 comprises 17 residues. CDR3 in amino acids: CASSLGAVSSGANVLTF. As DNA, the CDR3 is TGTGCCAGTTCCCTGGGGGCCGTCAGCTCTGGGGCCAACGTCCTGACTTTC.

The V gene is TRBV30, the J gene TRBJ1-4; tentative D call: TRBD1 (5 bases). The CDR3 is made up of 13 amino acids. The V end lost 4 bases, the J end lost 7 bases, and 13 bases lay between the germline ends. Germline-derived CDR1 and CDR2 are GTSNPN and SVGIG (reference sequence). The CDR3: CAWNLQGSEKLFF. The CDR3 DNA reads as TGTGCCTGGAACCTCCAGGGTAGTGAAAAACTGTTTTTT.

V and J are TRBV10-1 and TRBJ2-3, with D perhaps matching TRBD1 (5 bases). CDR3 length: 14 residues. Germline V gives CDR1 WNHNN, CDR2 SYGVQD (reference sequence). V was shortened by 5 bases and J by 2 bases, with 11 bases between the two germline ends. CDR3 nucleotide sequence: TGCGCCAGCAGTCCTGACAGCTTCACAGATACGCAGTATTTT. Amino acid sequence: CASSPDSFTDTQYF.